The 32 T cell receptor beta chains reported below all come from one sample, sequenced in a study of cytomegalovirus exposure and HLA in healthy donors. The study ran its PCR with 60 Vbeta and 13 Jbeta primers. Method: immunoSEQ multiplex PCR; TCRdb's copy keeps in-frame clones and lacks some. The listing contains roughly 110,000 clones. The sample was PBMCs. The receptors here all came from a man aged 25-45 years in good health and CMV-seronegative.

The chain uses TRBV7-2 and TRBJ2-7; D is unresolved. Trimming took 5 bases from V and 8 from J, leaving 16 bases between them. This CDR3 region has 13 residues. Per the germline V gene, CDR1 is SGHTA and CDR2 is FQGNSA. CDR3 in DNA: TGTGCCAGCAGCCTTTCCTATGGGCAGCAGCAGTACTTC. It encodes CASSLSYGQQQYF.

The CDR3 sequence is CAILGIEGPSSYNEQFF. The CDR3 DNA is TGTGCCATCCTCGGCATCGAGGGCCCGAGCTCCTACAATGAGCAGTTCTTC. The chain has TRBV5-4 and TRBJ2-1, with D possibly being TRBD2 (5 bases). Germline CDR1 SGHNT, CDR2 YYREEE (reference sequence). The V and J ends lost 9 bases and 0 bases respectively, with 22 bases between them. The CDR3 covers 17 residues.

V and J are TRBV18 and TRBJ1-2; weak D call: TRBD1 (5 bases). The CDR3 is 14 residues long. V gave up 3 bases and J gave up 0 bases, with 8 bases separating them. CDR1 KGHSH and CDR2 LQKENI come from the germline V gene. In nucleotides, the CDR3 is TGTGCCAGCTCACCGGACACGTCTAACTATGGCTACACCTTC. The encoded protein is CASSPDTSNYGYTF.

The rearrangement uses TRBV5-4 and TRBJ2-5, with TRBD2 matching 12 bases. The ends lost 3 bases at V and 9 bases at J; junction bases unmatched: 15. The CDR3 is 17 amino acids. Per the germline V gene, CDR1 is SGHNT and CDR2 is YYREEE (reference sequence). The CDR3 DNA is TGTGCCAGCAGCTCAAGGACTAGCGGGGTCGTAAGTGAGTCCCAGTACTTC. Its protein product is CASSSRTSGVVSESQYF.

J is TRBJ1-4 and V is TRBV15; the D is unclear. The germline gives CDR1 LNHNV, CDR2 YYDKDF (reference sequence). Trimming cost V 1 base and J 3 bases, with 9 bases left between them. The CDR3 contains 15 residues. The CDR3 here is CATSRAVGANEKLFF. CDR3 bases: TGTGCCACCAGCAGAGCAGTCGGGGCTAATGAAAAACTGTTTTTT.

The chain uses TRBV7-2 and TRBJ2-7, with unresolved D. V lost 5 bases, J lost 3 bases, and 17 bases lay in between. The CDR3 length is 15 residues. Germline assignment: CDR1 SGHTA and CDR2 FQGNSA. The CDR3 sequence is CASSPMGLSNYEQYF. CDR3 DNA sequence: TGTGCCAGCAGCCCAATGGGTCTTAGCAACTACGAGCAGTACTTC. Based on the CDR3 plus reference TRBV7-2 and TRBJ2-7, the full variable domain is GAGVSQSPSNKVTEKGKDVELRCDPISGHTALYWYRQSLGQGLEFLIYFQGNSAPDKSGLPSDRFSAERTGGSVSTLTIQRTQQEDSAVYLCASSPMGLSNYEQYFGPGTRLTVT.

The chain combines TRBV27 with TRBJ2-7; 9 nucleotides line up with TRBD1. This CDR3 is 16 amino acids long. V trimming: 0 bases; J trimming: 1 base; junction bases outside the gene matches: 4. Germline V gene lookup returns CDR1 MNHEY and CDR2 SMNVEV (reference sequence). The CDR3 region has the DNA TGTGCCAGCAGTTTATCGCGGGGGACAGGGTCCTACGAGCAGTACTTC. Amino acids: CASSLSRGTGSYEQYF.

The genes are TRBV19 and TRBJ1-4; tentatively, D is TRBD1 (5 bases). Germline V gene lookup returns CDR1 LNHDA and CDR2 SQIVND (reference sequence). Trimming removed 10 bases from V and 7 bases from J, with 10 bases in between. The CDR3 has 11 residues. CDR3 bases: TGTGCCACACAGGAATTTGAAAAACTGTTTTTT. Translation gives CATQEFEKLFF.

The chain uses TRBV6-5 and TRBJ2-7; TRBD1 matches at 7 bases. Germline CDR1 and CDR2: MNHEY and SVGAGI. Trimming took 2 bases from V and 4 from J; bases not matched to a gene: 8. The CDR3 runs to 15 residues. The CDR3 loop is CASSYEQGRLYEQYF. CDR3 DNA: TGTGCCAGCAGTTACGAACAGGGGCGTTTGTACGAGCAGTACTTC.

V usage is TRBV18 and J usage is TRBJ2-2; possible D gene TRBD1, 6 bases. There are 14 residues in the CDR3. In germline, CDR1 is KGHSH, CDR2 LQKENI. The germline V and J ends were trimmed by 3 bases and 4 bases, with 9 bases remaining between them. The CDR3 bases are TGTGCCAGCTCACCGGGGGCCATCACCGGGGAGCTGTTTTTT. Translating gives CASSPGAITGELFF.

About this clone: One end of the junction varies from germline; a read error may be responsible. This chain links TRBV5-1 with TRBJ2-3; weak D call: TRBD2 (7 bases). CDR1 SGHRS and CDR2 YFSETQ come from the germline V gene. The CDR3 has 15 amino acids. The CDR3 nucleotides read TGCGCCGGCAGCTTGTCGGGGGGCCGCACAGATACGCAGTATTTT. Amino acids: CAGSLSGGRTDTQYF.

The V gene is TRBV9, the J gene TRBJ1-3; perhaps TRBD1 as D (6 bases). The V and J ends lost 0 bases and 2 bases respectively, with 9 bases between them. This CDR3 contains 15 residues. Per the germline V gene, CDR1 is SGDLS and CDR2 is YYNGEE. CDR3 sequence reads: CASSVATGPGNTIYF. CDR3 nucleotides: TGTGCCAGCAGCGTAGCAACAGGGCCTGGAAACACCATATATTTT. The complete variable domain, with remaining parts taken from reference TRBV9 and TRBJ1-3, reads DSGVTQTPKHLITATGQRVTLRCSPRSGDLSVYWYQQSLDQGLQFLIQYYNGEERAKGNILERFSAQQFPDLHSELNLSSLELGDSALYFCASSVATGPGNTIYFGEGSWLTVV.

In DNA, the CDR3 is TGTGCCAGCAGTCTACAGGGAGATCAGCCCCAGCATTTT. Translation: CASSLQGDQPQHF. The genes are TRBV6-1 and TRBJ1-5, with D tentatively TRBD1 (6 bases). The CDR3 length is 13 residues. Germline lookup yields CDR1 MNHNS and CDR2 SASEGT. The ends were cut back, 5 bases at V and 5 bases at J, with 10 bases in the middle.

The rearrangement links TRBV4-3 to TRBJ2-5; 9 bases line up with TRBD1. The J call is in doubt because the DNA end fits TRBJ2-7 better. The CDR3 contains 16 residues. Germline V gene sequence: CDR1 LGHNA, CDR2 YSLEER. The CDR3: CASSRSVGTGNYEQYF. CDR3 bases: TGCGCCAGCAGCCGATCGGTCGGGACAGGGAACTACGAGCAGTACTTC.

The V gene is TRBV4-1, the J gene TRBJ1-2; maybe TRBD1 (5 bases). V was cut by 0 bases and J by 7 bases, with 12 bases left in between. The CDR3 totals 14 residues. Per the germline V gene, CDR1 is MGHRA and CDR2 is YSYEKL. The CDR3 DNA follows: TGCGCCAGCAGCCAAGATCCGGGGGTAATTGGCTACACCTTC. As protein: CASSQDPGVIGYTF.

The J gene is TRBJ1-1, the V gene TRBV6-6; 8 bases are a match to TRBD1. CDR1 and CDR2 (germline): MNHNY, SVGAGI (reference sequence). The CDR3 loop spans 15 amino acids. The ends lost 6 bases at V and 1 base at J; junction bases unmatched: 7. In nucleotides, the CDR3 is TGTGCCAGCAGGGAAACAGGGGGGGGGAACACTGAAGCTTTCTTT. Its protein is CASRETGGGNTEAFF.

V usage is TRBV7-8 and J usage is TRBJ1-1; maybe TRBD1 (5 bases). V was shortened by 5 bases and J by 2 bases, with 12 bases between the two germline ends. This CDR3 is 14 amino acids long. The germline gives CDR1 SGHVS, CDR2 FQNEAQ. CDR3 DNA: TGTGCCAGCAGCCCGGGACTCTTTAACACTGAAGCTTTCTTT. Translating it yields CASSPGLFNTEAFF.

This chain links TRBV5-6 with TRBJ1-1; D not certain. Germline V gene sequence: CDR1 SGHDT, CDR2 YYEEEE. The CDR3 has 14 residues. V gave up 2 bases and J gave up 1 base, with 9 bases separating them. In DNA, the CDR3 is TGTGCCAGCAGCTTTTTATCAGAGAACACTGAAGCTTTCTTT. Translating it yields CASSFLSENTEAFF.

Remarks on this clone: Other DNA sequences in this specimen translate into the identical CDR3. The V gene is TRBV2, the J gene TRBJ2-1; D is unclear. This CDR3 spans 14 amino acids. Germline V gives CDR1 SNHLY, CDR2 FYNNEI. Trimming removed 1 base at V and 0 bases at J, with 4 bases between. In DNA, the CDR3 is TGTGCCAGCAGTGAAGATAGCTCCTACAATGAGCAGTTCTTC. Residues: CASSEDSSYNEQFF.

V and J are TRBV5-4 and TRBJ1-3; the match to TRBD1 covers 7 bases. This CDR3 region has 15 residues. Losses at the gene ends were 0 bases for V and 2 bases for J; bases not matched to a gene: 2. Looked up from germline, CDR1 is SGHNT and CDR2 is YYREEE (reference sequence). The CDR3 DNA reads TGTGCCAGCAGCTTGGGAGACAGGGCTGGAAACACCATATATTTT. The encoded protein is CASSLGDRAGNTIYF.

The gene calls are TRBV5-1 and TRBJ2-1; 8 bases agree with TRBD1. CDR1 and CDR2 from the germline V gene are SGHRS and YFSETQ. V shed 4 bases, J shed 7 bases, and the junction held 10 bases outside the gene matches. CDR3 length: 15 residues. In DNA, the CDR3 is TGCGCCAGCAGCCTCGGACAGGGCTATGGGAATGAGCAGTTCTTC. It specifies CASSLGQGYGNEQFF.

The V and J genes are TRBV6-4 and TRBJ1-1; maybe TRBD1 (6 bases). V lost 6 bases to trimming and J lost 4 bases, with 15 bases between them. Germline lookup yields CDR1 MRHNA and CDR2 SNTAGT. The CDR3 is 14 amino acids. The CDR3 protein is CASSPDRSATEAFF. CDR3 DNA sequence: TGTGCCAGCAGCCCCGACAGGAGTGCCACTGAAGCTTTCTTT.

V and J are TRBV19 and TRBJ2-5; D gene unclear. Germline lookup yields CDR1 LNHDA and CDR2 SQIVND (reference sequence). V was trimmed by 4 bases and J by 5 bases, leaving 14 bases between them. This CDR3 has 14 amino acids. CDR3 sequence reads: CASSKATAVETQYF. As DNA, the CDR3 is TGTGCCAGTAGTAAAGCCACCGCGGTGGAGACCCAGTACTTC. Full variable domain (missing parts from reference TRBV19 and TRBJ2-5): DGGITQSPKYLFRKEGQNVTLSCEQNLNHDAMYWYRQDPGQGLRLIYYSQIVNDFQKGDIAEGYSVSREKKESFPLTVTSAQKNPTAFYLCASSKATAVETQYFGPGTRLLVL.

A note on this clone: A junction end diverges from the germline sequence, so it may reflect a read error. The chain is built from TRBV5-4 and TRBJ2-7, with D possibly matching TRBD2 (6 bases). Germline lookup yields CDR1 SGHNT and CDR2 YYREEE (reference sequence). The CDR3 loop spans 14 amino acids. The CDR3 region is CASSLGTDTYEQCF. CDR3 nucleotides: TGTGCCAGCAGCCTCGGGACTGACACTTACGAGCAGTGCTTC.

The DNA for the CDR3 is TGTGCCAGCAGCGGGGACAGGGGGAACACCGGGGAGCTGTTTTTT. Its protein is CASSGDRGNTGELFF. The chain employs TRBV11-3 and TRBJ2-2; 10 bases align to TRBD1. Trimming removed 5 bases from V and 1 base from J; junction bases left unmatched: 1. Germline V gene sequence: CDR1 SGHNT, CDR2 YENEEA. CDR3 size: 15 residues. Full variable domain (remainder filled in from reference TRBV11-3 and TRBJ2-2): EAGVVQSPRYKIIEKKQPVAFWCNPISGHNTLYWYLQNLGQGPELLIRYENEEAVDDSQLPKDRFSAERLKGVDSTLKIQPAELGDSAVYLCASSGDRGNTGELFFGEGSRLTVL.

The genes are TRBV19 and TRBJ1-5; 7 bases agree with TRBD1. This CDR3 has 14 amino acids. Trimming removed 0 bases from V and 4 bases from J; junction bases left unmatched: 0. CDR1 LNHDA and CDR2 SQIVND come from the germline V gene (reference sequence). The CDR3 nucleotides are TGTGCCAGTAGTATAGAGGACAGGAATCAGCCCCAGCATTTT. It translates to CASSIEDRNQPQHF.

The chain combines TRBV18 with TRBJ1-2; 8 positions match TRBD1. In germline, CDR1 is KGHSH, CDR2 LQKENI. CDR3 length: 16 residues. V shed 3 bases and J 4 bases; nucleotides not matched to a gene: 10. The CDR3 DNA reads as TGTGCCAGCTCACCGCTCCAAGCAGGGGGCGGCTATGGCTACACCTTC. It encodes CASSPLQAGGGYGYTF. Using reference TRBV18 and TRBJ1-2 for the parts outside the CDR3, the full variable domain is NAGVMQNPRHLVRRRGQEARLRCSPMKGHSHVYWYRQLPEEGLKFMVYLQKENIIDESGMPKERFSAEFPKEGPSILRIQQVVRGDSAAYFCASSPLQAGGGYGYTFGSGTRLTVV.

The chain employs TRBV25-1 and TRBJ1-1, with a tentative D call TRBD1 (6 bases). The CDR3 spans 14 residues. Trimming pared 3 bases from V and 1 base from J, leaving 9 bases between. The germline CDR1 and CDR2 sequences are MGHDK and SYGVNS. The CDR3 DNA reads TGTGCCAGCAGTGAGATGACAGGGAACACTGAAGCTTTCTTT. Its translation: CASSEMTGNTEAFF.

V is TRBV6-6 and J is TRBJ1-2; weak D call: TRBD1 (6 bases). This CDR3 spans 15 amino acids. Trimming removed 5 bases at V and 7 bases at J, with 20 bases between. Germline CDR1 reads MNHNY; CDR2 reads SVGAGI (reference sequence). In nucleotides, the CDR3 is TGTGCCAGCAGTAGGAACAGGGAGACGGTCTCTGGCTACACCTTC. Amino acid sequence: CASSRNRETVSGYTF.

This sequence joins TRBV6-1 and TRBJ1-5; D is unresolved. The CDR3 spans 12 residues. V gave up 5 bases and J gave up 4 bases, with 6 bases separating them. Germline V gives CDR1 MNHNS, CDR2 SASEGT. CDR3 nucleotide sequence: TGTGCCAGCAGTCCTATTAATCAGCCCCAGCATTTT. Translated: CASSPINQPQHF.

The CDR3 nucleotides are TGTGCCATCAGTGTCGAAGAGGGCCAGCCCCAGCATTTT. It is translated as CAISVEEGQPQHF. This chain connects TRBV10-3 to TRBJ1-5, with unresolved D. The ends were cut back, 4 bases at V and 7 bases at J, with 11 bases in the middle. The CDR3 loop spans 13 amino acids. Germline V gene data show CDR1 as ENHRY and CDR2 as SYGVKD.

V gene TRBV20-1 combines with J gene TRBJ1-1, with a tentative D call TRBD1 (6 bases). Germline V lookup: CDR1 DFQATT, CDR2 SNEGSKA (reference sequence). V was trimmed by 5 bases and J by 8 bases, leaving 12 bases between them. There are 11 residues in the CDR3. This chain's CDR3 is CSARSGTEAFF. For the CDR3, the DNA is TGCAGTGCTCGTTCCGGGACAGAAGCTTTCTTT.